These 21 T cell receptor beta chains originate from one sample sequenced in a study of CD8 T cells in ankylosing spondylitis (dated 2017 in TCRdb). Library prep was done by 5' RACE. The data were produced on an Illumina HiSeq 2500. TCRdb itself trimmed the public reads at Q25 with fastp, ran MiXCR and retained productive beta chains. Every CDR3 protein is listed once, alongside the most common genes and DNA of its rows. The sample has nearly 350,000 distinct CDR3 sequences on record, roughly 14% of them singletons. Of the sample, less than 1.1% is held by the ten largest clones. The sequencing sample was made of blood, either unsorted or a sorted T cell fraction (not recorded which). The source of these receptors is a male donor with ankylosing spondylitis or in good health (not recorded which).

V and J are TRBV5-1 and TRBJ2-7; D is uncertain. CDR1 is SGHRS and CDR2 is YFSETQ in the germline V gene. V was shortened by 0 bases and J by 2 bases, with 12 bases between the two germline ends. There are 15 residues in the CDR3. CDR3 region: CASSLEPKTPYEQYF. In nucleotides, the CDR3 is TGCGCCAGCAGCTTGGAACCAAAGACCCCCTACGAGCAGTACTTC.

V is TRBV25-1 and J is TRBJ1-4, with D maybe TRBD1 (5 bases). V lost 6 bases to trimming and J lost 0 bases, with 11 bases between them. CDR3 size: 15 residues. Germline loops: CDR1 MGHDK, CDR2 SYGVNS. The CDR3, as DNA: TGTGCCAGCAGATCCCGGGACCCAACTAATGAAAAACTGTTTTTT. Its protein product is CASRSRDPTNEKLFF.

V and J are TRBV12-3 or TRBV12-4 and TRBJ1-2; D gene uncertain. Trimming shortened V by 3 bases and J by 3 bases, and 5 bases separated the two germline ends. This CDR3 has 12 amino acids. CDR3 in amino acids: CASSFQDYGYTF. CDR3 sequence (DNA): TGTGCCAGCAGTTTTCAGGACTATGGCTACACCTTC.

The chain combines TRBV5-5 with TRBJ2-3; TRBD2 might be the D (5 bases). The germline gives CDR1 SGHKS, CDR2 YYEKEE (reference sequence). The germline V and J ends were trimmed by 1 base and 0 bases, with 15 bases remaining between them. The CDR3 consists of 17 residues. The CDR3 sequence: CASSLNGELTSTDTQYF. The DNA of the CDR3 is TGTGCCAGCAGCTTGAACGGGGAACTCACTAGCACAGATACGCAGTATTTT. Filled out from reference TRBV5-5 and TRBJ2-3, the complete variable domain reads DAGVTQSPTHLIKTRGQQVTLRCSPISGHKSVSWYQQVLGQGPQFIFQYYEKEERGRGNFPDRFSARQFPNYSSELNVNALLLGDSALYLCASSLNGELTSTDTQYFGPGTRLTVL.

The CDR3 here is CASSQTAGSYEQYF. DNA for the CDR3: TGCGCCAGCAGCCAAACCGCGGGCTCCTACGAGCAGTACTTC. This chain joins TRBV4-1 and TRBJ2-7; possible D gene TRBD2, 5 bases. CDR1 and CDR2 from the germline V gene are MGHRA and YSYEKL. The germline V and J ends were trimmed by 2 bases and 0 bases, with 8 bases remaining between them. The CDR3 spans 14 residues.

The CDR3 sequence: CASSYARGVDYGYTF. In nucleotides, the CDR3 is TGTGCCAGCAGTTACGCTCGGGGGGTTGACTATGGCTACACCTTC. The chain combines TRBV6-5 with TRBJ1-2; a weak D match, TRBD1 (5 bases). The germline V and J ends were trimmed by 2 bases and 3 bases, with 13 bases remaining between them. Germline V gene data show CDR1 as MNHEY and CDR2 as SVGAGI. CDR3 size: 15 residues.

This rearrangement joins TRBV5-6 to TRBJ2-3; no reliable D call. V was trimmed by 8 bases and J by 4 bases, leaving 14 bases between them. Germline V gene sequence: CDR1 SGHDT, CDR2 YYEEEE. The CDR3 runs 13 residues. Here the CDR3 reads CARSPGLADTQYF. Here the CDR3 DNA reads TGTGCCAGGAGCCCCGGGCTGGCAGATACGCAGTATTTT.

This clonotype showed up just a few times. This chain links TRBV7-9 with TRBJ2-5, with a possible D match to TRBD1 (8 bases). The V end lost 5 bases, the J end lost 4 bases, and 17 bases lay between the germline ends. Germline loops: CDR1 SEHNR, CDR2 FQNEAQ (reference sequence). This CDR3 has 15 amino acids. CDR3 sequence: CASSTRQGRAETQYF. The CDR3 DNA is TGTGCCAGCAGCACCCGACAGGGGAGGGCAGAGACCCAGTACTTC.

This clonotype has at least ten counts. DNA for the CDR3: TGCGCCAGCAGCTTGTGGGGCAGCTCCTACGAGCAGTACTTC. Translation gives CASSLWGSSYEQYF. The gene calls are TRBV5-1 and TRBJ2-7; perhaps TRBD1 as D (5 bases). Per the germline V gene, CDR1 is SGHRS and CDR2 is YFSETQ. CDR3 length equals 14 residues. The V end was cut by 1 base, the J end by 0 bases, with 8 bases between.

This clonotype was counted ten times or more. V usage is TRBV5-5 and J usage is TRBJ1-1; D is unresolved. The CDR3 is 11 residues long. Germline V gene data show CDR1 as SGHKS and CDR2 as YYEKEE (reference sequence). V lost 5 bases and J lost 1, with 3 bases in between. The DNA for the CDR3 is TGTGCCAGCAGGGAGAACACTGAAGCTTTCTTT. Residues: CASRENTEAFF.

This clonotype appeared a few times. This rearrangement joins TRBV20-1 to TRBJ2-2; 12 bases match TRBD2. Trimming took 7 bases from V and 5 from J; bases not matched to a gene: 5. This CDR3 region has 14 residues. Germline V gene lookup returns CDR1 DFQATT and CDR2 SNEGSKA (reference sequence). The CDR3, as DNA: TGCAGTGTAGGTGGACTAGCGGGGACCGGGGAGCTGTTTTTT. It codes for CSVGGLAGTGELFF.

This clonotype was picked up many times. This chain uses TRBV5-5 with TRBJ1-3; 7 bases map to TRBD1. The CDR3 runs to 15 residues. The germline gives CDR1 SGHKS, CDR2 YYEKEE (reference sequence). V shed 4 bases, J shed 2 bases, and the junction held 6 bases outside the gene matches. The CDR3 region has the DNA TGTGCCAGCAGCCGTAATACAGGGGCTGGAAACACCATATATTTT. Translating it yields CASSRNTGAGNTIYF.

This clonotype has a count of ten or more. The chain recombines TRBV5-1 with TRBJ1-1; tentatively, D is TRBD1 (5 bases). The CDR3 contains 12 residues. V was pared by 2 bases and J by 7 bases, with 9 bases between. Germline V gene lookup returns CDR1 SGHRS and CDR2 YFSETQ. The CDR3 loop is CASSLQGVEAFF. CDR3 in DNA: TGCGCCAGCAGCTTACAAGGGGTTGAAGCTTTCTTT. The variable domain in full, with the rest retrieved from reference TRBV5-1 and TRBJ1-1, is KAGVTQTPRYLIKTRGQQVTLSCSPISGHRSVSWYQQTPGQGLQFLFEYFSETQRNKGNFPGRFSGRQFSNSRSEMNVSTLELGDSALYLCASSLQGVEAFFGQGTRLTVV.

V usage is TRBV12-3 or TRBV12-4 and J usage is TRBJ2-3; weak D call: TRBD2 (6 bases). V shed 3 bases and J shed 8 bases, with 9 bases lying between them. The CDR3 is 12 residues long. The CDR3 spells CASSFGGFTQYF. The DNA of the CDR3 is TGTGCCAGCAGTTTTGGGGGGTTTACGCAGTATTTT.

This clonotype was found a few times. J is TRBJ2-5 and V is TRBV18; TRBD2 matches at 13 bases. Trimming cost V 5 bases and J 6 bases; bases outside gene matches: 9. Germline CDR1 KGHSH, CDR2 LQKENI. The CDR3 is made up of 16 amino acids. The CDR3 loop is CASSSGTSGERKTQYF. CDR3 nucleotide sequence: TGTGCCAGCTCATCCGGGACTAGCGGGGAGCGGAAGACCCAGTACTTC.

The chain is built from TRBV10-3 and TRBJ2-7; 13 bases match TRBD2. The CDR3 contains 15 residues. Losses at the gene ends were 8 bases for V and 0 bases for J; bases not matched to a gene: 4. From germline, CDR1 is ENHRY and CDR2 SYGVKD. CDR3 amino acids: CAIAGTSGDSYEQYF. CDR3 in DNA: TGTGCCATCGCCGGGACTAGCGGGGACTCCTACGAGCAGTACTTC.

This clonotype was seen ten or more times. The genes are TRBV7-2 and TRBJ2-2; D gene unclear. CDR3 length: 14 amino acids. The V end was cut by 1 base, the J end by 1 base, with 4 bases between. Germline CDR1 reads SGHTA; CDR2 reads FQGNSA. The DNA for the CDR3 is TGTGCCAGCAGCTTAGTCAGGAACACCGGGGAGCTGTTTTTT. Translation: CASSLVRNTGELFF.

The J gene is TRBJ2-3, the V gene TRBV7-2; 8 nucleotides match TRBD2. Per the germline V gene, CDR1 is SGHTA and CDR2 is FQGNSA. With 3 bases clipped from V and 2 bases from J, the junction kept 7 bases outside the gene matches. There are 16 residues in the CDR3. CDR3 coding DNA: TGTGCCAGCAGCTTTGGACTAGCTACATACACAGATACGCAGTATTTT. Protein product: CASSFGLATYTDTQYF.

This clonotype was seen a handful of times. V gene TRBV12-3 or TRBV12-4 combines with J gene TRBJ1-2; possibly TRBD1 for D (6 bases). Trimming stripped 8 bases from V and 4 bases from J, with 14 bases between. The CDR3 runs 13 residues. CDR3: CASQRGGAYGYTF. CDR3 DNA: TGTGCCAGCCAAAGAGGGGGAGCCTATGGCTACACCTTC.

The rearrangement links TRBV20-1 to TRBJ1-2; 7 positions match TRBD1. Germline V gene lookup returns CDR1 DFQATT and CDR2 SNEGSKA (reference sequence). The CDR3 is made up of 13 amino acids. Losses at the gene ends were 5 bases for V and 4 bases for J; bases not matched to a gene: 7. As DNA, the CDR3 is TGCAGTGCTCGGGACAGCCGCACCTATGGCTACACCTTC. Protein: CSARDSRTYGYTF.

The chain is built from TRBV5-1 and TRBJ1-2, with 9 positions matching TRBD1. The V gene's germline CDR1 is SGHRS and CDR2 YFSETQ. The CDR3 covers 14 residues. The V segment lost 4 bases and the J segment 3 bases; nucleotides outside the gene matches: 4. DNA for the CDR3: TGCGCCAGCAGCCGAGACAGGGGGGACTATGGCTACACCTTC. Translated, it gives CASSRDRGDYGYTF.